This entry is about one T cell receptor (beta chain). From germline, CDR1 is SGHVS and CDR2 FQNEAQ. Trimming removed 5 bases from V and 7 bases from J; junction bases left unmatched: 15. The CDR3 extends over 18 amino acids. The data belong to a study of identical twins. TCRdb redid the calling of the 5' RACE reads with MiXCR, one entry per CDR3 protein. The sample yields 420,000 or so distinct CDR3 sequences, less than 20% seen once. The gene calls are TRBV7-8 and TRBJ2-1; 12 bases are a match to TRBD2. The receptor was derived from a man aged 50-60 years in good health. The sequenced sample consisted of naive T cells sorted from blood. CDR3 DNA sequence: TGTGCCAGCAGCCAGAAAAGCGGCACTAGCGGGAGGTTAAATGAGCAGTTCTTC. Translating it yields CASSQKSGTSGRLNEQFF.